The 17 T cell receptor beta chains reported below all come from one sample, sequenced in a study of blood T cells in healthy people across ages. The use of a sample-barcoded 5' primer and a J-beta primer mix characterized a second PCR of roughly 7 to 12 cycles. TCRdb fed the 5' RACE reads into MiXCR, producing one record per CDR3 protein. Here the sample spans roughly 2 million distinct CDR3 sequences, roughly 50% being singletons. Sequencing was performed on blood. These TCRs come from a woman aged 40-49 years in good health.

The V and J genes are TRBV6-5 and TRBJ2-3, with TRBD2 matching 11 bases. The CDR3 covers 17 residues. J lost 2 bases, V lost 4 bases, and 8 bases had no gene match. Germline CDR1 MNHEY, CDR2 SVGAGI. Here the CDR3 reads CASSSSLLAGVTDTQYF. In nucleotides, the CDR3 is TGTGCCAGCAGTTCCAGCCTACTAGCGGGGGTCACAGATACGCAGTATTTT.

This chain connects TRBV6-6 to TRBJ1-2; possibly TRBD1 for D (5 bases). V gave up 7 bases and J gave up 4 bases, with 16 bases separating them. The CDR3 runs to 14 residues. The germline gives CDR1 MNHNY, CDR2 SVGAGI (reference sequence). The CDR3 spells CASTSGDGTYGYTF. The CDR3 bases are TGTGCCAGCACCAGCGGAGACGGGACCTATGGCTACACCTTC.

The genes are TRBV4-1 and TRBJ2-5; no clear D. The CDR3 consists of 15 residues. The V gene's germline CDR1 is MGHRA and CDR2 YSYEKL. The germline V and J ends were trimmed by 5 bases and 11 bases, with 24 bases remaining between them. Here the CDR3 DNA reads TGCGCCAGCAGCGCGCATCCCGGGCCCACCTACGTGCAGTACTTC. Encoded protein: CASSAHPGPTYVQYF.

J is TRBJ1-2 and V is TRBV20-1, with D uncertain. Germline V CDR1 and CDR2: DFQATT, SNEGSKA (reference sequence). V shed 0 bases and J shed 6 bases, with 14 bases lying between them. The CDR3 covers 14 residues. CDR3 sequence reads: CSARDRKEFNGYTF. The CDR3 DNA reads as TGCAGTGCTAGAGATCGAAAGGAGTTTAATGGCTACACCTTC.

V and J are TRBV28 and TRBJ2-5; TRBD2 might be the D (5 bases). The CDR3 contains 16 residues. Germline assignment: CDR1 MDHEN and CDR2 SYDVKM. The V and J ends lost 5 bases and 7 bases respectively, with 23 bases between them. The CDR3 sequence is CASSPSGKGYRGTQYF. In DNA, the CDR3 is TGTGCCAGCAGTCCCTCGGGAAAAGGGTATCGAGGGACCCAGTACTTC.

J is TRBJ2-5 and V is TRBV20-1, with 9 bases identical to TRBD2. The DNA matches TRBJ2-7 better at its end, which makes the J call doubtful. The CDR3 length is 13 residues. From germline, CDR1 is DFQATT and CDR2 SNEGSKA (reference sequence). The CDR3 here is CSARAGGDYEQYF. The CDR3 region has the DNA TGCAGTGCTAGGGCGGGGGGGGACTACGAGCAGTACTTC.

This clonotype was seen a few times. CDR3: CASSLAVSASGGKHEQYF. The CDR3 DNA is TGTGCCAGCAGCTTAGCGGTTTCGGCTAGCGGGGGCAAACACGAGCAGTACTTC. The chain employs TRBV7-9 and TRBJ2-7, with 10 bases fitting TRBD2. Losses at the gene ends were 0 bases for V and 5 bases for J; bases not matched to a gene: 13. The length of the CDR3 is 18 residues. The germline V gene encodes CDR1 SEHNR and CDR2 FQNEAQ (reference sequence).

The CDR3 coding sequence is TGCAGTGCTATCCGGTTGAGCTCCTACGAGCAGTACTTC. Its translation is CSAIRLSSYEQYF. The genes are TRBV20-1 and TRBJ2-7; no reliable D call. Germline loops: CDR1 DFQATT, CDR2 SNEGSKA (reference sequence). The V and J ends lost 4 bases and 0 bases respectively, with 10 bases between them. The CDR3 runs 13 residues.

J is TRBJ1-5 and V is TRBV5-1; no clear D. The V gene lost 1 base and the J gene lost 5 bases, with 13 bases spanning the gap. The germline CDR1 and CDR2 sequences are SGHRS and YFSETQ. This CDR3 region has 15 residues. CDR3 nucleotide sequence: TGCGCCAGCAGCTTGTCCCCAGGCAATTATCAGCCCCAGCATTTT. Protein: CASSLSPGNYQPQHF. Full variable domain (missing parts from reference TRBV5-1 and TRBJ1-5): KAGVTQTPRYLIKTRGQQVTLSCSPISGHRSVSWYQQTPGQGLQFLFEYFSETQRNKGNFPGRFSGRQFSNSRSEMNVSTLELGDSALYLCASSLSPGNYQPQHFGDGTRLSIL.

This clonotype was seen only a few times. The rearrangement joins TRBV20-1 to TRBJ1-5; perhaps TRBD1 as D (5 bases). CDR1 and CDR2 from the germline V gene are DFQATT and SNEGSKA (reference sequence). Trimming stripped 4 bases from V and 6 bases from J, with 13 bases between. The CDR3 is made up of 13 amino acids. This CDR3 reads CSATFSGLQPQHF. CDR3 nucleotides: TGCAGTGCTACATTTTCAGGGCTTCAGCCCCAGCATTTT.

This clonotype was seen a few times. This chain connects TRBV20-1 to TRBJ2-1, with 8 bases that match TRBD2. The CDR3 runs to 16 residues. The V gene's germline CDR1 is DFQATT and CDR2 SNEGSKA (reference sequence). V shed 4 bases and J 1 base; nucleotides not matched to a gene: 9. CDR3 sequence (DNA): TGCAGTGCTATCTTCAATCGGGGGGGATCCTACAATGAGCAGTTCTTC. It yields the protein CSAIFNRGGSYNEQFF.

V and J are TRBV29-1 and TRBJ2-1, with D hard to call. The V gene's germline CDR1 is SQVTM and CDR2 ANQGSEA. This CDR3 region has 13 residues. Trimming pared 4 bases from V and 9 bases from J, leaving 16 bases between. In DNA form, the CDR3 reads TGCAGCGTTGGTCGTCGGGCCCTTCGTGAGCAGTTCTTC. This codes for CSVGRRALREQFF.

The gene calls are TRBV20-1 and TRBJ1-2; TRBD1 matches at 7 bases. The CDR3 has 11 residues. J gave up 7 bases and V 6 bases, and 5 bases lay outside the gene matches. From germline, CDR1 is DFQATT and CDR2 SNEGSKA (reference sequence). CDR3 coding DNA: TGCAGTGCCCTCGACAGGGCTGGCTACACCTTC. It encodes CSALDRAGYTF.

The chain combines TRBV7-2 with TRBJ2-5, with a tentative D call TRBD2 (6 bases). The end of the DNA aligns better with TRBJ2-1, so the J call may be wrong. The CDR3 covers 12 residues. Per germline, CDR1 SGHTA and CDR2 FQGNSA. The DNA of the CDR3 is TGTGCCACCGGAGGAGGGCAAGAGACCCAGTTCTTC. Protein sequence: CATGGGQETQFF.

This clonotype appeared a few times. The J gene is TRBJ2-5, the V gene TRBV14, with D unclear. CDR3 size: 15 residues. Germline CDR1 reads SGHDN; CDR2 reads FVKESK. Deletions cut 2 bases from V and 1 base from J, with 11 bases between. The CDR3 here is CASSQLGPIQETQYF. The CDR3 bases are TGTGCCAGCAGCCAATTGGGCCCTATCCAAGAGACCCAGTACTTC.

The genes are TRBV5-8 and TRBJ2-4; D tentatively reads TRBD1 or TRBD2 (6 bases each). The end of the DNA fits TRBJ2-7 better, so the J call may be wrong. The CDR3 consists of 13 residues. The germline gives CDR1 SGHTS, CDR2 YDEGEE. CDR3 bases: TGTGCCAGCAGCTGGGGGGCCTACTACGAGCAGTACTTC. Translating gives CASSWGAYYEQYF.

This clonotype has just a few counts. This chain joins TRBV12-3 or TRBV12-4 and TRBJ2-3; D possibly matches TRBD1 or TRBD2 (5 bases each). CDR3 length: 16 residues. The V end lost 5 bases, the J end lost 5 bases, and 20 bases lay between the germline ends. CDR3: CASSPEGEGLGDTQYF. The CDR3 coding sequence is TGTGCCAGCAGTCCAGAGGGCGAGGGGCTGGGAGATACGCAGTATTTT.